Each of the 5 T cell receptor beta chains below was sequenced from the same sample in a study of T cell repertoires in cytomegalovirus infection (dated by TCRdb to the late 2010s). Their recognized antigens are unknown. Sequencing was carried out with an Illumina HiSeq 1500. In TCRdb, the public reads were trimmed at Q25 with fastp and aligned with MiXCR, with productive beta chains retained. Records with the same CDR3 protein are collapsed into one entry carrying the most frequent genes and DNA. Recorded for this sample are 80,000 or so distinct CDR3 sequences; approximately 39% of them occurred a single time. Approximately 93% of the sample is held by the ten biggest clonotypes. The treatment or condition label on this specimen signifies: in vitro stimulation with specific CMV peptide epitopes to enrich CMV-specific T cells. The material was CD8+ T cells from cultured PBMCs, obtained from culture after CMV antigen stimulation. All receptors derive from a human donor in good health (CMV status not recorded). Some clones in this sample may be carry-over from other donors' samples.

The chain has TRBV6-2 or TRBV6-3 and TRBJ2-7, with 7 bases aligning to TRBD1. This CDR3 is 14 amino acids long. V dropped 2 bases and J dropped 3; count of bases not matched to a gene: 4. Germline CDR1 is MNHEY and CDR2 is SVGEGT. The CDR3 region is CASSYGDSYYEQYF. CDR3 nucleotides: TGTGCCAGCAGTTACGGGGACAGCTACTACGAGCAGTACTTC.

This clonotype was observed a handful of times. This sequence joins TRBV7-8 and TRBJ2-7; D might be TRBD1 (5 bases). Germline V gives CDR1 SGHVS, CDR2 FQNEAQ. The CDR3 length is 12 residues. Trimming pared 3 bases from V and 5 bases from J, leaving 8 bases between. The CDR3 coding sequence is TGTGCCAGCAGCTTTGCAGGGAACGAGCAGTACTTC. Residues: CASSFAGNEQYF.

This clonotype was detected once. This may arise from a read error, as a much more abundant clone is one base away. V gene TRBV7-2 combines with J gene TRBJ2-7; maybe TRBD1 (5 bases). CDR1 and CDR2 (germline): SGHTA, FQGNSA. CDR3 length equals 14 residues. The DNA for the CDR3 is TGTGCCAGCAGCTTAGCGGGGCAGGTCTACAAGCAGTACTTC. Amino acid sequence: CASSLAGQVYKQYF.

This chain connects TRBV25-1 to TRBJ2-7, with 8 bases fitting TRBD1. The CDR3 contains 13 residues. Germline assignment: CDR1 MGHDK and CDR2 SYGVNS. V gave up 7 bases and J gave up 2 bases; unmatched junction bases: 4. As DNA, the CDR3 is TGTGCCAGCATGACAGGGGCAACCTACGAGCAGTACTTC. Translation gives CASMTGATYEQYF.

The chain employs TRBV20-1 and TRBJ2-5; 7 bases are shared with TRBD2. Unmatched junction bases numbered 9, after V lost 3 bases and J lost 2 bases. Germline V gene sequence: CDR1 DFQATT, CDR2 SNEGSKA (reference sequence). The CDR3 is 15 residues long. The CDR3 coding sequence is TGCAGTGCTAGCGGGCTAGCGGTACCTCAAGAGACCCAGTACTTC. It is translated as CSASGLAVPQETQYF.